This T cell receptor beta chain was identified in a study of radiotherapy plus CTLA-4 blockade in lung cancer. The data were produced by immunoSEQ multiplex PCR, yet TCRdb's version contains in-frame clones alone and is incomplete. The data show 81,000 or so clones, approximately 83% seen once. The CDR3 covers 14 residues. CDR1 is SGHTA, CDR2 FQGNSA, per germline. Trimming took off 1 base at V and 4 bases at J, with 10 bases between the two ends. The chain couples TRBV7-2 to TRBJ1-2; D gene uncertain. The sample here was peripheral blood, taken from a patient treated with radiotherapy plus ipilimumab. This clonotype was sampled from a human donor with non-small cell lung cancer that progressed on radiotherapy plus ipilimumab. In DNA form, the CDR3 reads TGTGCCAGCAGCTTAGACCCGCCTGGCTATGGCTACACCTTC. Its protein product is CASSLDPPGYGYTF.